This T cell receptor beta chain was recorded in a study of CXCR3-negative and CXCR3-positive naive CD8 T cells. Study-level information: Sequencing brought in about 135 million TRB reads altogether, and each library got about 1.5 +/- 0.3 million. Study-level results: The study inferred TCR strength from TRB CDR3 properties and found comparable surface CD5 between naive subsets. Comparably high diversity was seen in both naive subsets, and much lower diversity in memory CD8+ cells. Both naive subsets, CXCR3-negative and CXCR3-positive, displayed similar TRBV-TRBJ usage, unlike memory cells.

In the case of this clonotype: Its antigen is not known.

The length of the CDR3 is 15 residues. Germline V gene sequence: CDR1 SEHNR, CDR2 FQNEAQ (reference sequence). 5' RACE with UMI labels generated the TRB cDNA libraries. From the 5' RACE reads, TCRdb lists one entry per CDR3 protein and no DNA. The table lists just under 45,000 distinct CDR3 sequences. The chain couples TRBV7-9 to TRBJ2-6. The TCR originated in a human donor in good health. Some clones in this sample may be carry-over from other donors' samples. The sample was memory CD8+ T cells from blood. The CDR3 sequence is CASSFYPSGANVLTF.